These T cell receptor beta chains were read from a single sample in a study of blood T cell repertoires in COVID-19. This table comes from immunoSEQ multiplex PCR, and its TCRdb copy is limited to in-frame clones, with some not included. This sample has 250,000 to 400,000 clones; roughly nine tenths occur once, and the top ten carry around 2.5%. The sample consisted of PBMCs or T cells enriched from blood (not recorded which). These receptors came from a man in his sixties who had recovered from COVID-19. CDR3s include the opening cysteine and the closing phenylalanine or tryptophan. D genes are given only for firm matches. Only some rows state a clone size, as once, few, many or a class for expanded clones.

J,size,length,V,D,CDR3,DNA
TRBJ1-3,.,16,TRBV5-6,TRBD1,CASSLWVRGPGNTIYF,TGTGCCAGCAGCTTGTGGGTCAGGGGGCCCGGAAACACCATATATTTT
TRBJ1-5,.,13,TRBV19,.,CASIQDSNQPQHF,TGTGCCAGTATACAGGATAGCAATCAGCCCCAGCATTTT
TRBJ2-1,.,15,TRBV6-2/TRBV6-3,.,CASSKGGSSYNEQFF,TGTGCCAGCAGTAAGGGGGGGAGCTCCTACAATGAGCAGTTCTTC
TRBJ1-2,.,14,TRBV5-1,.,CASSFGQPNYGYTF,TGCGCCAGCAGCTTCGGACAACCTAACTATGGCTACACCTTC
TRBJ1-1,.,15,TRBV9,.,CASSDKTSGDTEAFF,TGTGCCAGCAGCGATAAGACGTCGGGGGACACTGAAGCTTTCTTT
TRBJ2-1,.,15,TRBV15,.,CATSRDLGSFNEQFF,TGTGCCACCAGCAGAGATCTAGGGAGCTTCAATGAGCAGTTCTTC
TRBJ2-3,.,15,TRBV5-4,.,CASSLAGFTTDTQYF,TGTGCCAGCAGCTTGGCGGGGTTTACCACAGATACGCAGTATTTT
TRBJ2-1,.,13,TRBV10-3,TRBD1,CAISVSTGNEQFF,TGTGCCATCAGTGTCTCGACAGGGAATGAGCAGTTCTTC
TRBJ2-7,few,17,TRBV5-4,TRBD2,CASSSGTSGLSSYEQYF,TGTGCCAGCAGCTCAGGGACTAGCGGGCTTAGCTCCTACGAGCAGTACTTC
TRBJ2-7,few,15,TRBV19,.,CASSSAAGASYEQYF,TGTGCCAGTAGTTCCGCGGCGGGGGCTTCATACGAGCAGTACTTC
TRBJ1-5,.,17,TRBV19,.,CASSIGQGQRDDQPQHF,TGTGCCAGTAGTATAGGCCAAGGACAGAGGGACGATCAGCCCCAGCATTTT
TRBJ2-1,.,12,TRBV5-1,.,CASTQGSNEQFF,TGCGCCAGCACGCAGGGGAGCAATGAGCAGTTCTTC
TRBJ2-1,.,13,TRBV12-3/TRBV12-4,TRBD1,CASSSRDRASRFF,TGTGCCAGCAGTTCCCGCGACAGGGCCTCAAGGTTCTTC
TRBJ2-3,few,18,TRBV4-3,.,CASSHRTQLDRYTDTQYF,TGCGCCAGCAGCCACCGAACCCAACTCGACAGGTACACAGATACGCAGTATTTT
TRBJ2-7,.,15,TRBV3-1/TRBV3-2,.,CASSQQHRSSYEQYF,TGTGCCAGCAGCCAACAGCACAGGAGCTCCTACGAGCAGTACTTC
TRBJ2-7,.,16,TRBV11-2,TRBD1,CASSLDWTGPNHEQYF,TGTGCCAGCAGCTTAGATTGGACAGGACCCAACCACGAGCAGTACTTC
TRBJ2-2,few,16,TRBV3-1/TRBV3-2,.,CASSQGISINTGELFF,TGTGCCAGCAGCCAAGGAATTAGCATAAACACCGGGGAGCTGTTTTTT
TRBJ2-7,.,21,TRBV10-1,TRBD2,CAYPWRQGPPWTSGGAYEQYF,TGCGCCTACCCCTGGAGACAGGGACCCCCGTGGACTAGCGGGGGGGCCTACGAGCAGTACTTC
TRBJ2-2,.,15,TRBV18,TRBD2,CASSPLAGGPGELFF,TGTGCCAGCTCACCACTAGCGGGAGGGCCCGGGGAGCTGTTTTTT
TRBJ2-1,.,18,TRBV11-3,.,CASSLEGRGGVSYNEQFF,TGTGCCAGCAGCTTAGAAGGGCGCGGCGGGGTCTCCTACAATGAGCAGTTCTTC
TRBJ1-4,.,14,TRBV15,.,CATSPGRGLEKLFF,TGTGCCACCAGCCCCGGGAGGGGCCTTGAAAAACTGTTTTTT
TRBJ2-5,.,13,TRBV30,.,CAWSQDRMGTQYF,TGTGCCTGGAGTCAGGACAGAATGGGGACCCAGTACTTC
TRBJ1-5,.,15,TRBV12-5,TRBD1,CASGSDRERFQPQHF,TGTGCTAGTGGTTCGGACAGGGAAAGGTTTCAGCCCCAGCATTTT
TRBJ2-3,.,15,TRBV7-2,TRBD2,CASSPGLAGKDTQYF,TGTGCCAGCAGCCCAGGCCTAGCGGGAAAAGATACGCAGTATTTT
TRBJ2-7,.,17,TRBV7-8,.,CASRSSPRQLKGYEQYF,TGTGCCAGCAGGTCATCCCCTCGACAGCTTAAGGGCTACGAGCAGTACTTC
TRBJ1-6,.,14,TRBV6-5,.,CASTLLTDNSDLHF,TGTGCCAGCACCCTTCTGACAGATAATTCAGACCTCCACTTT
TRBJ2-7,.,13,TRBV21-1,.,CAMQTTSTYEQYF,TGTGCCATGCAGACTACCTCAACCTACGAGCAGTACTTC
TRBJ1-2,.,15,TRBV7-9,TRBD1,CASSLFWDRVDGYTF,TGTGCCAGCAGCTTATTTTGGGACAGGGTCGATGGCTACACCTTC
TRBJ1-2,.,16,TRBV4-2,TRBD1,CASSQEVVQGPYGYTF,TGTGCCAGCAGCCAAGAGGTAGTACAGGGGCCTTACGGCTACACCTTC
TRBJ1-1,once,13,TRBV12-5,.,CASEGPQNTEAFF,TGTGCTAGTGAGGGGCCTCAGAACACTGAAGCTTTCTTT
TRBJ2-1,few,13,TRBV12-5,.,CASGLPGLVGQFF,TGTGCTAGTGGTTTGCCAGGGTTGGTAGGCCAGTTCTTC
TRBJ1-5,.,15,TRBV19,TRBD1,CASSRGQGQHQPQHF,TGTGCCAGTAGTAGGGGACAGGGGCAACATCAGCCCCAGCATTTT
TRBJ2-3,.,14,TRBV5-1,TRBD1,CASSSGQSTDTQYF,TGCGCCAGCAGCTCGGGACAGAGCACAGATACGCAGTATTTT
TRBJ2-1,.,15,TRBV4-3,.,CASSPHADLGNEQFF,TGCGCCAGCAGCCCCCATGCCGACTTGGGCAATGAGCAGTTCTTC
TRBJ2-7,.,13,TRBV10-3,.,CAIGGTSSYEQYF,TGTGCCATCGGCGGGACGAGCTCCTACGAGCAGTACTTC
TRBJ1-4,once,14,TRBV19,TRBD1,CASRDRGGSEKLFF,TGTGCCAGTCGAGACAGGGGGGGAAGTGAAAAACTGTTTTTT
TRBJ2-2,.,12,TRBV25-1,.,CASGLGSGELFF,TGTGCCAGCGGACTCGGGAGCGGGGAGCTGTTTTTT
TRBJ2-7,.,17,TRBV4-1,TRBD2,CASSQVLASGGGYEQYF,TGCGCCAGCAGCCAAGTATTGGCCTCCGGCGGGGGCTACGAGCAGTACTTC
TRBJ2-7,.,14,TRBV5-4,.,CASSFSGGTYEQYF,TGTGCCAGCAGCTTTTCGGGGGGCACCTACGAGCAGTACTTC
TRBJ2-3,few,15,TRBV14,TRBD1,CASRRTGWGTDTQYF,TGTGCCAGCAGGCGGACAGGGTGGGGCACAGATACGCAGTATTTT
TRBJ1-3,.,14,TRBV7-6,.,CASSLAGSGNTIYF,TGTGCCAGCAGCTTAGCCGGTTCTGGAAACACCATATATTTT
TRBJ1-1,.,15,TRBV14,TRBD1,CASSQWTGGWTEAFF,TGTGCCAGCAGCCAATGGACAGGGGGGTGGACTGAAGCTTTCTTT
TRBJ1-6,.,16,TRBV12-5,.,CASGLTPGVRGSPLHF,TGTGCTAGTGGTTTGACGCCGGGGGTAAGGGGTTCACCCCTCCACTTT
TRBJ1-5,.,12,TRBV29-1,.,CSVGEGDQPQHF,TGCAGCGTTGGGGAAGGGGATCAGCCCCAGCATTTT